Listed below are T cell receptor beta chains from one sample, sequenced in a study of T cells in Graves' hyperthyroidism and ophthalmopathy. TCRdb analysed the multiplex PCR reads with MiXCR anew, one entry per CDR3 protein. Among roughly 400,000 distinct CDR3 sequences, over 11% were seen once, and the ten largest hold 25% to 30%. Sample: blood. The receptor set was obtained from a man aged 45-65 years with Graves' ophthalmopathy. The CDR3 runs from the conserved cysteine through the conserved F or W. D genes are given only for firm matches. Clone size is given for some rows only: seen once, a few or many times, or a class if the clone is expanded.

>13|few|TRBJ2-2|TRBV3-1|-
CASRYYDTGELFF
TGTGCCAGCAGATATTACGACACCGGGGAGCTGTTTTTT
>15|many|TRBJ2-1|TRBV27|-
CASSLSRDTYNEQFF
TGTGCCAGCAGTTTATCCCGGGACACATACAATGAGCAGTTCTTC
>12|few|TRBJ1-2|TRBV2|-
CASSAGAGGYTF
TGTGCCAGCAGTGCAGGGGCAGGTGGCTACACCTTC
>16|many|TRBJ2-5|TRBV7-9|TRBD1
CASSLATGTGLETQYF
TGTGCCAGCAGCTTAGCGACCGGGACAGGGTTGGAGACCCAGTACTTC
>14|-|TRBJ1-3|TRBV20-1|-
CSATAGGKGNTIYF
TGCAGTGCTACAGCGGGTGGGAAGGGAAACACCATATATTTT
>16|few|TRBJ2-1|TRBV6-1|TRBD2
CASIGLGSGSSDEQFF
TGTGCCAGCATTGGCCTAGGTAGCGGGAGTTCCGATGAGCAGTTCTTC
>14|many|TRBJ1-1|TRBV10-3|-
CAISVAGVNTEAFF
TGTGCCATCAGTGTTGCGGGTGTGAACACTGAAGCTTTCTTT
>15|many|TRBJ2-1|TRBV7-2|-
CASTTQGTGYNEQFF
TGTGCCAGCACCACCCAGGGGACGGGTTACAATGAGCAGTTCTTC
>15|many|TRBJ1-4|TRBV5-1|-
CASSGKSAGREKLFF
TGCGCCAGCAGCGGGAAGTCAGCCGGACGGGAAAAACTGTTTTTT
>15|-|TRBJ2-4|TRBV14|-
CASSTGTLAKNIQYF
TGTGCCAGCAGCACCGGGACCCTAGCCAAAAACATTCAGTACTTC